These T cell receptor beta chains were read from a single sample in a study of cytomegalovirus exposure and HLA in healthy donors. Assay used: immunoSEQ multiplex PCR; TCRdb lists only in-frame clones, some missing. The data show 98,000 or so clones, with around 80% seen just once and 1.5% to 2% held by the top ten. Sequencing used PBMCs. These receptors all stem from a middle-aged woman in good health and CMV-seronegative. The CDR3 runs from the conserved cysteine through the conserved F or W. Each record gives: D gene, clone size, J gene, V gene, CDR3 protein, CDR3 DNA. The D gene is left open where the match is weak. Clone size, where shown, is once, few, many, or a class for clones that have expanded.

NA | few | TRBJ1-5 | TRBV19 | CASSPDSNQPQHF | TGTGCCAGTAGCCCTGACAGTAATCAGCCCCAGCATTTT
TRBD1 | once | TRBJ1-5 | TRBV5-8 | CASSSDREQPQHF | TGTGCCAGCAGCTCGGACAGGGAGCAGCCCCAGCATTTT
NA | NA | TRBJ1-5 | TRBV18 | CASSPLGGSNQPQHF | TGTGCCAGCTCACCATTGGGGGGTAGCAATCAGCCCCAGCATTTT
TRBD2 | NA | TRBJ2-7 | TRBV15 | CATRKRAGGSHEQYF | TGTGCCACCAGAAAGAGGGCGGGAGGAAGCCACGAGCAGTACTTC
TRBD1 | few | TRBJ2-1 | TRBV9 | CASAGTGSFNEQFF | TGTGCCAGCGCAGGGACAGGGTCATTTAATGAGCAGTTCTTC
NA | NA | TRBJ2-5 | TRBV20-1 | CSAYSGETQYF | TGCAGTGCATACTCTGGAGAGACCCAGTACTTC
NA | NA | TRBJ2-1 | TRBV11-3 | CASSLGDSYNEQFF | TGTGCCAGCAGCTTAGGGGACTCTTACAATGAGCAGTTCTTC
TRBD1 | NA | TRBJ2-7 | TRBV28 | CASSPGGTGDYEQYF | TGTGCCAGCTCCCCTGGGGGGACAGGGGATTACGAGCAGTACTTC
NA | NA | TRBJ2-6 | TRBV9 | CASSVFPDSDTSGANVLTF | TGTGCCAGCAGCGTATTCCCAGACAGCGACACCTCTGGGGCCAACGTCCTGACTTTC
TRBD1 | NA | TRBJ1-2 | TRBV5-5 | CASSLEGAKGYTF | TGTGCCAGCAGCTTGGAGGGGGCGAAAGGCTACACCTTC
NA | NA | TRBJ1-5 | TRBV11-2 | CASSTTGLSNQPQHF | TGTGCCAGCAGCACAACAGGGTTGAGCAATCAGCCCCAGCATTTT
TRBD1 | NA | TRBJ1-2 | TRBV4-3 | CASSQDGQGGGYTF | TGCGCCAGCAGCCAAGATGGACAGGGAGGTGGCTACACCTTC
NA | NA | TRBJ1-1 | TRBV30 | CATPGEGRTEAFF | TGTGCCACCCCCGGGGAGGGGAGGACTGAAGCTTTCTTT
TRBD2 | NA | TRBJ2-1 | TRBV7-3 | CASSLGAGGAYEQFF | TGTGCCAGCAGCTTGGGTGCGGGAGGGGCGTATGAGCAGTTCTTC
TRBD1 | medium-sized | TRBJ2-2 | TRBV6-4 | CASSPGQGAAGELFF | TGTGCCAGCAGCCCGGGACAGGGGGCCGCCGGGGAGCTGTTTTTT
NA | NA | TRBJ2-2 | TRBV14 | CASSPRGISGELFF | TGTGCCAGCAGCCCGCGGGGCATCAGCGGGGAGCTGTTTTTT
TRBD1 | NA | TRBJ2-5 | TRBV2 | CARKGDRGSQETQYF | TGTGCCAGAAAAGGGGACAGGGGTTCTCAAGAGACCCAGTACTTC
NA | few | TRBJ1-3 | TRBV2 | CASSEDYGTGNTIYF | TGTGCCAGCAGTGAAGACTACGGGACAGGAAACACCATATATTTT
NA | few | TRBJ2-7 | TRBV2 | CASSEELEQYF | TGTGCCAGCAGTGAAGAGCTCGAGCAGTACTTC
TRBD1 | NA | TRBJ2-3 | TRBV19 | CATAGQGPDTQYF | TGTGCCACCGCGGGACAGGGGCCAGATACGCAGTATTTT
TRBD2 | NA | TRBJ2-1 | TRBV5-4 | CASSLPPTSGRARSNEQFF | TGTGCCAGCAGCTTGCCCCCGACTAGCGGGAGGGCGCGGTCAAATGAGCAGTTCTTC
TRBD1 | NA | TRBJ2-7 | TRBV7-9 | CASRGVNRGSYEQYF | TGTGCCAGCAGGGGGGTGAACAGGGGCTCCTACGAGCAGTACTTC
NA | NA | TRBJ1-4 | TRBV5-1 | CASSPRPGPPNEKLFF | TGCGCCAGCAGCCCGCGTCCAGGGCCACCTAATGAAAAACTGTTTTTT